This T cell receptor beta chain was profiled in a study of blood T cells in healthy people across ages. Notes on the study in general: Age brought a roughly linear fall in TCR beta diversity measured per million T cells.

A second PCR, run for roughly 6 to 11 cycles, used a sample-barcoded 5' primer plus a J-beta primer mix. MiXCR, applied by TCRdb to the 5' RACE reads, yields one record per CDR3 protein. The sample contains about 1.1 million distinct CDR3 sequences, less than 45% of which appear only once. CDR3 size: 14 residues. V trimming: 6 bases; J trimming: 4 bases; junction bases outside the gene matches: 5. This clonotype was seen only a few times. What it binds is not known. This TCR derives from a man aged 18 to 30 in good health. The sample comprised blood. V is TRBV12-3 or TRBV12-4 and J is TRBJ1-5, with 8 bases that match TRBD1. The CDR3 sequence is CASRQQGGNQPQHF. Written as DNA, the CDR3 is TGTGCCAGCAGACAACAGGGGGGGAATCAGCCCCAGCATTTT.